The 5 T cell receptor beta chains below all came from one sample that was sequenced in a study of blood T cells in healthy people across ages. Together with a sample-barcoded 5' primer, a J-beta primer mix was included in a second PCR lasting roughly 6 to 12 cycles. TCRdb fed the 5' RACE reads into MiXCR, producing one record per CDR3 protein. The sample contains about 1.1 million distinct CDR3 sequences, more than 30% of which appear only once. Sequenced input: blood. The source of these receptors is a young man in good health.

CDR3 in DNA: TGTGCCAGCAGCTTCGATGACAGGGTCAAAAACATTCAGTACTTC. This codes for CASSFDDRVKNIQYF. The chain has TRBV7-2 and TRBJ2-4; 7 bases map to TRBD1. Germline values: CDR1 SGHTA, CDR2 FQGNSA. The J segment lost 3 bases and the V segment lost 3 bases, leaving 5 bases of the junction unmatched. The CDR3 spans 15 residues.

This clonotype was counted between two and nine times. The CDR3 DNA reads as TGTGCCAGCAGCTACCTCGGGGAGACTGAAGCTTTCTTT. Translation: CASSYLGETEAFF. The gene calls are TRBV12-3 or TRBV12-4 and TRBJ1-1; D not certain. The CDR3 totals 13 residues. V shed 6 bases and J shed 5 bases, with 13 bases lying between them.

In its sample, this clonotype was seen a few times. The J gene is TRBJ2-1, the V gene TRBV5-1; 7 nucleotides match TRBD1. The CDR3 runs 13 residues. Trimming removed 4 bases from V and 12 bases from J; junction bases left unmatched: 10. Germline CDR1 reads SGHRS; CDR2 reads YFSETQ. The CDR3 here is CASSGGLDRRQFF. CDR3 sequence (DNA): TGCGCCAGCAGCGGCGGATTGGACAGGCGGCAGTTCTTC. Full variable domain (remainder filled in from reference TRBV5-1 and TRBJ2-1): KAGVTQTPRYLIKTRGQQVTLSCSPISGHRSVSWYQQTPGQGLQFLFEYFSETQRNKGNFPGRFSGRQFSNSRSEMNVSTLELGDSALYLCASSGGLDRRQFFGPGTRLTVL.

This rearrangement joins TRBV12-5 to TRBJ2-3; no clear D gene. V was shortened by 1 base and J by 4 bases, with 9 bases between the two germline ends. CDR1 is LGHNT, CDR2 FRNRAP, per germline. This CDR3 has 14 amino acids. The CDR3 DNA sequence: TGTGCTAGTGGTTTGGGGCAATCCCCAGATACGCAGTATTTT. Translation gives CASGLGQSPDTQYF.

The V gene is TRBV20-1, the J gene TRBJ2-1; 7 positions match TRBD2. Trimming took 2 bases from V and 5 from J; bases not matched to a gene: 9. This CDR3 has 15 residues. Germline V gene sequence: CDR1 DFQATT, CDR2 SNEGSKA (reference sequence). The CDR3 region has the DNA TGCAGTGCTAGAAGGGGCGGCGGGGGAGACAATGAGCAGTTCTTC. Protein product: CSARRGGGGDNEQFF.